Below, 11 T cell receptor beta chains from the same sample are listed, as sequenced in a study of OX40 agonist ivuxolimab in advanced cancers. The library relied on the immunoSEQ multiplex PCR assay. TCRdb took over this immuneACCESS table, retaining in-frame rearrangements with V and J assigned. Such tables are incomplete; in checked studies, under half of the missing clones stem from an unresolved V gene, and the remainder is unexplained. A total of 98,000 or so clones appear in this sample, roughly nine tenths of them only once. The ten largest clones capture around 0.82% of the sample. Specimen: CD4+ or CD8+ T cells sorted from blood, collected in a trial of the OX40 agonist ivuxolimab. These receptors all come from an adult with an advanced solid tumor such as melanoma, head and neck, liver or kidney cancer.

This clone was seen once. This sequence joins TRBV6-1 and TRBJ1-4; 7 nucleotides align to TRBD1. The CDR3 length is 17 residues. CDR1 and CDR2 (germline): MNHNS, SASEGT. Unmatched junction bases numbered 10, after V lost 1 base and J lost 5 bases. The CDR3 spells CASSEEKDTGQNEKLFF. Written as DNA, the CDR3 is TGTGCCAGCAGTGAAGAGAAGGATACGGGACAGAATGAAAAACTGTTTTTT.

This clone was picked up a small number of times. The chain has TRBV10-3 and TRBJ1-3, with D perhaps TRBD1 (6 bases). The CDR3 is made up of 13 amino acids. CDR1 ENHRY and CDR2 SYGVKD come from the germline V gene. The V gene lost 6 bases and the J gene lost 2 bases, with 8 bases spanning the gap. The CDR3 loop is CAISRTAGNTIYF. In DNA form, the CDR3 reads TGTGCCATCAGCCGGACAGCTGGAAACACCATATATTTT.

The rearrangement links TRBV5-1 to TRBJ1-6; D is undetermined. In germline, CDR1 is SGHRS, CDR2 YFSETQ. The CDR3 has 14 amino acids. Trimming removed 0 bases at V and 15 bases at J, with 16 bases between. CDR3 amino acids: CASSLAGYEGVLHF. CDR3 nucleotide sequence: TGCGCCAGCAGCTTGGCTGGGTACGAAGGAGTCCTCCACTTT.

The rearrangement uses TRBV7-3 and TRBJ1-2, with D tentatively TRBD1 (6 bases). The CDR3 covers 16 residues. Looked up from germline, CDR1 is SGHTA and CDR2 is FQGTGA. V was cut by 1 base and J by 6 bases, with 18 bases left in between. The CDR3 here is CASSLSQSQGPDGYTF. In nucleotides, the CDR3 is TGTGCCAGCAGCTTAAGCCAGAGTCAGGGGCCTGATGGCTACACCTTC. The full variable domain, with the rest looked up from reference TRBV7-3 and TRBJ1-2, is GAGVSQTPSNKVTEKGKYVELRCDPISGHTALYWYRQSLGQGPEFLIYFQGTGAADDSGLPNDRFFAVRPEGSVSTLKIQRTERGDSAVYLCASSLSQSQGPDGYTFGSGTRLTVV.

This clone was observed a handful of times. The chain couples TRBV5-6 to TRBJ2-7, with a weak D call TRBD1 (6 bases). V lost 2 bases to trimming and J lost 6 bases, with 21 bases between them. The CDR3 has 16 amino acids. Per germline, CDR1 SGHDT and CDR2 YYEEEE. CDR3 coding DNA: TGTGCCAGCAGCTTAGTGCAGGGGAAGAAATCTCGCGAGCAGTACTTC. It codes for CASSLVQGKKSREQYF.

The genes are TRBV7-2 and TRBJ1-1; D remains unclear. V lost 0 bases and J lost 1, with 12 bases in between. This CDR3 spans 16 amino acids. Germline V CDR1 and CDR2: SGHTA, FQGNSA. Here the CDR3 reads CASSLAFSRGNTEAFF. The CDR3 nucleotides read TGTGCCAGCAGCTTAGCGTTCAGCCGGGGGAACACTGAAGCTTTCTTT.

The V and J genes are TRBV12-5 and TRBJ1-1; D gene unclear. Per germline, CDR1 LGHNT and CDR2 FRNRAP. The CDR3 is 13 residues long. The V gene lost 6 bases and the J gene lost 7 bases, with 15 bases spanning the gap. CDR3 residues: CASGLGLDIEAFF. CDR3 nucleotides: TGTGCTAGTGGCCTAGGACTTGACATTGAAGCTTTCTTT.

The CDR3 protein is CASSYAGGSYNEQFF. The CDR3 DNA is TGTGCCAGCAGTTACGCGGGAGGGTCCTACAATGAGCAGTTCTTC. This chain links TRBV6-5 with TRBJ2-1; 9 bases map to TRBD2. Germline V gene lookup returns CDR1 MNHEY and CDR2 SVGAGI. With 2 bases clipped from V and 1 base from J, the junction kept 0 bases outside the gene matches. The CDR3 has 15 residues.

This chain joins TRBV23-1 and TRBJ1-3; 7 bases agree with TRBD1. TRBV23-1 is marked as an open reading frame, function uncertain. Trimming removed 0 bases from V and 2 bases from J; junction bases left unmatched: 4. CDR3 size: 16 residues. The CDR3 is CASSQSRQGAGNTIYF. DNA for the CDR3: TGCGCCAGCAGTCAATCGAGACAGGGCGCTGGAAACACCATATATTTT.

The CDR3 sequence is CASSAGQETQYF. In DNA, the CDR3 is TGTGCCAGCAGTGCTGGCCAAGAGACCCAGTACTTC. The chain joins TRBV2 to TRBJ2-5; D is uncertain. V lost 4 bases, J lost 1 base, and 4 bases lay in between. Germline V gene lookup returns CDR1 SNHLY and CDR2 FYNNEI. This CDR3 contains 12 residues. The variable domain in full, with the rest retrieved from reference TRBV2 and TRBJ2-5, is EPEVTQTPSHQVTQMGQEVILRCVPISNHLYFYWYRQILGQKVEFLVSFYNNEISEKSEIFDDQFSVERPDGSNFTLKIRSTKLEDSAMYFCASSAGQETQYFGPGTRLLVL.

The DNA of the CDR3 is TGTGCCAGCAGTTTAGGAGCCGGGGTCAGCAATCAGCCCCAGCATTTT. Protein: CASSLGAGVSNQPQHF. The chain has TRBV27 and TRBJ1-5; D not resolved. Trimming removed 2 bases at V and 1 base at J, with 12 bases between. The germline V gene encodes CDR1 MNHEY and CDR2 SMNVEV (reference sequence). This CDR3 has 16 residues.